A single sample gave rise to the 22 T cell receptor beta chains below, sequenced in a study of PD-L1 blockade in urothelial cancer. Here immunoSEQ multiplex PCR was the method, and the copy in TCRdb shows in-frame clones only, minus some. The sample consists of tens of thousands of clones, 80% to 90% of them appearing once. Sequenced here: PBMCs, sampled around atezolizumab (anti-PD-L1) treatment. Receptors were obtained from a man aged 45 to 65 with urothelial cancer.

This chain joins TRBV19 and TRBJ1-1; perhaps TRBD1 as D (5 bases). The CDR3 loop spans 16 amino acids. Trimming took off 5 bases at V and 5 bases at J, with 21 bases between the two ends. From germline, CDR1 is LNHDA and CDR2 SQIVND (reference sequence). This chain's CDR3 is CASSSLPRGGGTEAFF. DNA for the CDR3: TGTGCCAGTAGTTCTCTGCCTCGGGGGGGTGGAACTGAAGCTTTCTTT. Together with reference TRBV19 and TRBJ1-1, the CDR3 gives the full variable domain: DGGITQSPKYLFRKEGQNVTLSCEQNLNHDAMYWYRQDPGQGLRLIYYSQIVNDFQKGDIAEGYSVSREKKESFPLTVTSAQKNPTAFYLCASSSLPRGGGTEAFFGQGTRLTVV.

The rearrangement uses TRBV6-1 and TRBJ1-2; tentative D call: TRBD1 (5 bases). This CDR3 contains 12 residues. The ends were cut back, 6 bases at V and 3 bases at J, with 8 bases in the middle. Per the germline V gene, CDR1 is MNHNS and CDR2 is SASEGT. The CDR3 region has the DNA TGTGCCAGCAGACAGGAATACTATGGCTACACCTTC. Amino acids: CASRQEYYGYTF.

In this sample, this clone turned up a few times. The genes are TRBV28 and TRBJ2-1, with 11 bases aligning to TRBD2. This CDR3 contains 17 residues. The germline CDR1 and CDR2 sequences are MDHEN and SYDVKM. The ends lost 6 bases at V and 8 bases at J; junction bases unmatched: 15. The CDR3 here is CASSLHWATSGSDEQFF. As DNA, the CDR3 is TGTGCCAGCAGCCTGCACTGGGCTACTAGCGGGAGTGATGAGCAGTTCTTC.

V gene TRBV30 combines with J gene TRBJ1-1; D gene unclear. The V gene's germline CDR1 is GTSNPN and CDR2 SVGIG (reference sequence). CDR3 size: 14 residues. The V gene lost 0 bases and the J gene lost 4 bases, with 12 bases spanning the gap. CDR3: CAWSVLRTGTEAFF. CDR3 sequence (DNA): TGTGCCTGGAGTGTATTACGGACTGGCACTGAAGCTTTCTTT.

The V call is TRBV5-6, the J call TRBJ1-5, with a weak D call TRBD1 (6 bases). This CDR3 comprises 13 residues. Germline CDR1 is SGHDT and CDR2 is YYEEEE. The V gene lost 4 bases and the J gene lost 4 bases, with 9 bases spanning the gap. The CDR3: CASSLQGNQPQHF. CDR3 DNA sequence: TGTGCCAGCAGCCTACAGGGTAATCAGCCCCAGCATTTT.

The V gene is TRBV18, the J gene TRBJ2-5, with 8 bases identical to TRBD1. With V trimmed by 1 base and J by 4 bases, 5 bases remained unmatched. Germline values: CDR1 KGHSH, CDR2 LQKENI. The CDR3 has 15 residues. This CDR3 is CASSPRSTGGETQYF. CDR3 coding DNA: TGTGCCAGCTCACCACGGAGCACAGGGGGAGAGACCCAGTACTTC.

This clone was observed a handful of times. The CDR3, as DNA: TGTGCCAGCAGCTTAGGAGGACAGGGCTCTAATGAGCAGTTCTTC. The encoded protein is CASSLGGQGSNEQFF. This sequence joins TRBV7-2 and TRBJ2-1; 8 nucleotides agree with TRBD1. From germline, CDR1 is SGHTA and CDR2 FQGNSA. The J segment lost 7 bases and the V segment lost 1 base, leaving 6 bases of the junction unmatched. The CDR3 totals 15 residues.

For the CDR3, the DNA is TGTGCCAGCAGCCCAGGGGGCTCTGGGGCCAACGTCCTGACTTTC. This sequence encodes CASSPGGSGANVLTF. The V call is TRBV5-4, the J call TRBJ2-6, with 7 bases matching TRBD1. The CDR3 sequence is 15 residues long. V gave up 4 bases and J gave up 0 bases; unmatched junction bases: 1. Germline values: CDR1 SGHNT, CDR2 YYREEE (reference sequence).

This chain joins TRBV19 and TRBJ2-3; 12 bases line up with TRBD2. The germline V gene has CDR1 LNHDA and CDR2 SQIVND (reference sequence). With 1 base clipped from V and 1 base from J, the junction kept 6 bases outside the gene matches. The CDR3 is 18 amino acids. CDR3 residues: CASSIGRLAGVRTDTQYF. The CDR3 DNA follows: TGTGCCAGTAGTATAGGCAGACTAGCGGGAGTTCGCACAGATACGCAGTATTTT.

The chain recombines TRBV7-6 with TRBJ2-6, with 7 bases lining up with TRBD1. The J segment lost 0 bases and the V segment lost 5 bases, leaving 4 bases of the junction unmatched. Germline V gene sequence: CDR1 SGHVS, CDR2 FNYEAQ. CDR3 size: 16 residues. CDR3 nucleotide sequence: TGTGCCAGCAGCCCGACAGGGTTCTCTGGGGCCAACGTCCTGACTTTC. This sequence encodes CASSPTGFSGANVLTF.

The chain uses TRBV2 and TRBJ2-3; a possible D gene is TRBD2 (6 bases). V lost 7 bases and J 1 base, leaving 18 bases between the germline ends. Germline V gene lookup returns CDR1 SNHLY and CDR2 FYNNEI. The CDR3 length is 16 residues. The CDR3 loop is CASNPLWGDRTDTQYF. DNA for the CDR3: TGTGCCAGCAACCCCTTGTGGGGGGACCGCACAGATACGCAGTATTTT.

The gene calls are TRBV12-5 and TRBJ2-4, with a tentative D call TRBD2 (5 bases). The CDR3 has 16 residues. Trimming cost V 1 base and J 1 base, with 11 bases left between them. Germline V gives CDR1 LGHNT, CDR2 FRNRAP. The CDR3 DNA is TGTGCTAGTGGTTTGGCCCCTCCGGGGGCCAAAAACATTCAGTACTTC. Its translation is CASGLAPPGAKNIQYF.

The chain employs TRBV6-5 and TRBJ1-3, with D uncertain. Looked up from germline, CDR1 is MNHEY and CDR2 is SVGAGI. The CDR3 runs to 16 residues. The ends were cut back, 0 bases at V and 2 bases at J, with 11 bases in the middle. As DNA, the CDR3 is TGTGCCAGCAGTTACTCGATGCGGGTCCCTGGAAACACCATATATTTT. Amino acid sequence: CASSYSMRVPGNTIYF.

V and J are TRBV4-1 and TRBJ2-6; D not certain. Per the germline V gene, CDR1 is MGHRA and CDR2 is YSYEKL. V lost 1 base to trimming and J lost 4 bases, with 17 bases between them. This CDR3 is 18 amino acids long. The CDR3 DNA is TGCGCCAGCAGCCAAGTAGACATGGGCATACTGGGGGCCAACGTCCTGACTTTC. Amino acids: CASSQVDMGILGANVLTF.

The CDR3 region has the DNA TGTGCCAGCAGTTACTTGGCGGGAGTGAGCACAGATACGCAGTATTTT. It is translated as CASSYLAGVSTDTQYF. J is TRBJ2-3 and V is TRBV6-5, with 7 bases identical to TRBD2. The trim removed 1 base at V and 0 bases at J, leaving 4 bases unmatched. The CDR3 extends over 16 amino acids. Germline CDR1 MNHEY, CDR2 SVGAGI.

The V call is TRBV7-3, the J call TRBJ2-7; 7 bases line up with TRBD1. The CDR3 loop spans 15 amino acids. The V gene end was trimmed by 2 bases and the J gene end by 3 bases; junction bases not matched to a gene: 7. CDR1 SGHTA and CDR2 FQGTGA come from the germline V gene. The CDR3 DNA sequence: TGTGCCAGCAGCTTACTACCGGGACAGATCTACGAGCAGTACTTC. Protein: CASSLLPGQIYEQYF.

The rearrangement joins TRBV5-4 to TRBJ2-1; 13 nucleotides align to TRBD2. J gave up 7 bases and V 4 bases, and 2 bases lay outside the gene matches. In germline, CDR1 is SGHNT, CDR2 YYREEE (reference sequence). This CDR3 comprises 14 residues. In DNA, the CDR3 is TGTGCCAGCAGCAAGACTAGCGGGAGGAATGAGCAGTTCTTC. This translates into CASSKTSGRNEQFF.

The rearrangement joins TRBV7-9 to TRBJ1-5; a weak D match, TRBD1 (6 bases). With 1 base removed from V and 2 bases from J, the gap between germline ends came to 9 bases. Germline V lookup: CDR1 SEHNR, CDR2 FQNEAQ (reference sequence). This CDR3 has 15 amino acids. CDR3 sequence: CASSLGSGGNQPQHF. DNA for the CDR3: TGTGCCAGCAGCTTAGGCTCAGGGGGCAATCAGCCCCAGCATTTT. Full variable domain (remainder filled in from reference TRBV7-9 and TRBJ1-5): DTGVSQNPRHKITKRGQNVTFRCDPISEHNRLYWYRQTLGQGPEFLTYFQNEAQLEKSRLLSDRFSAERPKGSFSTLEIQRTEQGDSAMYLCASSLGSGGNQPQHFGDGTRLSIL.

The CDR3 sequence: CASAVTGDTYNEQFF. The DNA of the CDR3 is TGCGCCAGCGCTGTGACAGGTGATACCTACAATGAGCAGTTCTTC. This chain links TRBV4-3 with TRBJ2-1; a weak D match, TRBD1 (6 bases). The CDR3 runs 15 residues. Trimming cost V 8 bases and J 2 bases, with 16 bases left between them. CDR1 is LGHNA and CDR2 is YSLEER in the germline V gene.

The gene calls are TRBV19 and TRBJ1-2, with 8 positions matching TRBD1. This CDR3 contains 14 residues. Germline CDR1 is LNHDA and CDR2 is SQIVND (reference sequence). With 6 bases clipped from V and 4 bases from J, the junction kept 7 bases outside the gene matches. In DNA form, the CDR3 reads TGTGCCAGTAGACCGGGACAGGTCGGCTATGGCTACACCTTC. Translation: CASRPGQVGYGYTF.

The chain is built from TRBV6-6 and TRBJ2-3, with D hard to call. Trimming pared 3 bases from V and 0 bases from J, leaving 10 bases between. From germline, CDR1 is MNHNY and CDR2 SVGAGI (reference sequence). There are 15 residues in the CDR3. This chain's CDR3 is CASSYTHHSTDTQYF. In nucleotides, the CDR3 is TGTGCCAGCAGTTATACTCACCATAGCACAGATACGCAGTATTTT.

In this sample, this clone turned up once. V is TRBV20-1 and J is TRBJ2-1, with 7 bases that match TRBD2. Germline-derived CDR1 and CDR2 are DFQATT and SNEGSKA (reference sequence). This CDR3 has 10 residues. The trim removed 3 bases at V and 14 bases at J, leaving 4 bases unmatched. The CDR3 region is CSASGGREFF. DNA for the CDR3: TGCAGTGCTAGCGGGGGGAGGGAGTTCTTC.